Listed below are T cell receptor beta chains from one sample, sequenced in a study of cytomegalovirus exposure and HLA in healthy donors. This table comes from immunoSEQ multiplex PCR, and its TCRdb copy is limited to in-frame clones, with some not included. The table lists some 130,000 clones, 65% to 85% of them singletons. Source material: PBMCs. The receptors come from a woman aged 18-29 years in good health and CMV-seronegative. Each CDR3 is given with its conserved first and last residue. Each record gives: V gene, CDR3 protein.

>TRBV5-1
CASSQSSGNTGELFF
>TRBV6-1
CASSELREGTEAFF
>TRBV6-6
CASSYRGEQYF
>TRBV5-1
CASSLPREGDEQYF
>TRBV7-9
CAIGEEAFF
>TRBV11-2
CASSLVPGVNYEQYF
>TRBV9
CASSVAGQGYGYTF
>TRBV25-1
CASSVRTTSEQYF
>TRBV5-1
CASSSVEGYGYTF
>TRBV7-8
CASSLAIGTIENIQYF
>TRBV11-2
CASSPTPLETQYF
>TRBV28
CASSLGGFSGANVLTF
>TRBV19
CASSRGQAAGELFF
>TRBV5-1
CASSGDRANSPLHF
>TRBV2
CASSAPGTGTDTQYF
>TRBV19
CASREQGTPSYEQYF
>TRBV4-1
CASSRQTTKETQYF
>TRBV29-1
CSVGGAGANVLTF